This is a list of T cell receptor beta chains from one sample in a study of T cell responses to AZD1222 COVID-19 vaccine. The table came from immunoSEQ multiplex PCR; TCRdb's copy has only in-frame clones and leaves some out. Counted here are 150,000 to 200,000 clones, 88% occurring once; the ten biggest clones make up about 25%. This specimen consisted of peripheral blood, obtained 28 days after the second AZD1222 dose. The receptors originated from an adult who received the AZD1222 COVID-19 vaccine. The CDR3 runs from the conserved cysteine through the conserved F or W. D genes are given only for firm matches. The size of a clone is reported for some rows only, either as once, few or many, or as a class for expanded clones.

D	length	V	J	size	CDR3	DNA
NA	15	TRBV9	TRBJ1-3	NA	CASSAGGVSGNTIYF	TGTGCCAGCAGCGCTGGGGGGGTCTCTGGAAACACCATATATTTT
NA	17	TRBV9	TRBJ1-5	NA	CASSVGGQGYSNQPQHF	TGTGCCAGCAGCGTAGGGGGTCAGGGGTATAGCAATCAGCCCCAGCATTTT
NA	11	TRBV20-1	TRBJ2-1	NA	CSARTAEEQFF	TGCAGTGCTAGAACGGCAGAAGAGCAGTTCTTC
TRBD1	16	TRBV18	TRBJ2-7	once	CASSPVVDRGSYEQYF	TGTGCCAGCTCACCAGTGGTGGACAGGGGTAGCTACGAGCAGTACTTC
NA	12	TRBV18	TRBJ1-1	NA	CASSPTGPFAFF	TGTGCCAGCTCACCAACAGGCCCCTTCGCTTTCTTT
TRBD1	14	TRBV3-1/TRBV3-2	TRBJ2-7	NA	CASSSPGTGNEQYF	TGTGCCAGCAGCAGTCCCGGGACAGGGAACGAGCAGTACTTC
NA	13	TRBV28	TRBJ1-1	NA	CASREVPNTEAFF	TGTGCCAGCAGGGAGGTCCCGAACACTGAAGCTTTCTTT
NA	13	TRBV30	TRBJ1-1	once	CAWSVRLNTEAFF	TGTGCCTGGAGTGTGCGACTGAACACTGAAGCTTTCTTT
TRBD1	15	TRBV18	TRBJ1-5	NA	CASSPRQGMGQPQHF	TGTGCCAGCTCACCACGACAGGGGATGGGCCAGCCCCAGCATTTT
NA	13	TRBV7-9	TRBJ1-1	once	CASSFRSNTEAFF	TGTGCCAGCAGCTTTAGGAGTAACACTGAAGCTTTCTTT
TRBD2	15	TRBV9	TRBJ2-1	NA	CASSVGTSAYNEQFF	TGTGCCAGCAGCGTAGGGACTAGCGCTTACAATGAGCAGTTCTTC
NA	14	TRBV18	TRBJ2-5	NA	CASSPPNIQETQYF	TGTGCCAGCTCACCACCAAACATCCAAGAGACCCAGTACTTC
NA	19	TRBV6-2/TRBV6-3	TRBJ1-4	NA	CASSYLYRDTGPEREKLFF	TGTGCCAGCAGTTACTTATACCGGGACACGGGGCCTGAACGGGAAAAACTGTTTTTT
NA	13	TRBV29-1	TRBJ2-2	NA	CSVDRGNTGELFF	TGCAGCGTTGATCGTGGGAACACCGGGGAGCTGTTTTTT
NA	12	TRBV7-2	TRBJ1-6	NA	CASSSQSVTLHF	TGTGCCAGCAGCTCCCAGTCAGTCACCCTCCACTTT
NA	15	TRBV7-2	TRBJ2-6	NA	CASSPDLSGANVLTF	TGTGCCAGCAGCCCGGACCTCTCTGGGGCCAACGTCCTGACTTTC
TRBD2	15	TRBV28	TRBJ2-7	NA	CASSLGGRSSNEQYF	TGTGCCAGCAGTTTAGGCGGGAGGTCCTCGAACGAGCAGTACTTC
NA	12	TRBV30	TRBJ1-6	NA	CAGGGTNSPLHF	TGTGCCGGGGGCGGTACAAATTCACCCCTCCACTTT
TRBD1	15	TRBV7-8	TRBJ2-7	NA	CASSRNSQGAGEQYF	TGTGCCAGCAGTCGCAACTCACAGGGGGCGGGCGAGCAGTACTTC
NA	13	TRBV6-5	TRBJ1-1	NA	CASSYRGRTEAFF	TGTGCCAGCAGTTACCGGGGGAGGACTGAAGCTTTCTTT
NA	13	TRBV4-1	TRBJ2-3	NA	CASSPELTDTQYF	TGCGCCAGCAGCCCCGAGCTGACAGATACGCAGTATTTT
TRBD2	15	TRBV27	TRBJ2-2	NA	CASSFKRESTGELFF	TGTGCCAGCAGTTTTAAGCGGGAGAGTACCGGGGAGCTGTTTTTT
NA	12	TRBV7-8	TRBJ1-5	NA	CASSSRGQPQHF	TGTGCCAGCAGTTCCAGGGGACAGCCCCAGCATTTT
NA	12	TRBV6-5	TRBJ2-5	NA	CVSRGNQETQYF	TGTGTTTCCCGGGGCAACCAAGAGACCCAGTACTTC
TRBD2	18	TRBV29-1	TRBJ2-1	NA	CSVEAPGTSGSSYNEQFF	TGCAGCGTTGAGGCCCCCGGGACTAGCGGGAGCTCCTACAATGAGCAGTTCTTC
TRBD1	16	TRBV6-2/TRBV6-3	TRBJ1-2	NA	CASSYSIFGDSYGYTF	TGTGCCAGCAGTTACTCGATTTTTGGGGACAGCTATGGCTACACCTTC
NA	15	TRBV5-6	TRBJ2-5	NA	CASSPGWGPRETQYF	TGTGCCAGCAGCCCTGGTTGGGGGCCAAGAGAGACCCAGTACTTC
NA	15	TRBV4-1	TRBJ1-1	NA	CASSQDRHMNTEAFF	TGCGCCAGCAGCCAAGATCGGCACATGAACACTGAAGCTTTCTTT
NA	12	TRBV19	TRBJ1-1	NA	CASSNRGTEAFF	TGTGCCAGTAGTAACCGGGGCACCGAAGCTTTCTTT
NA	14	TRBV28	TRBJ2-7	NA	CASSLGQMQPFLQF	TGTGCCAGCAGTTTGGGCCAAATGCAACCTTTTTTGCAGTTC
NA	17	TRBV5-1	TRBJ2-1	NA	CASSPGLGKAWENEQFF	TGCGCCAGCAGCCCGGGACTCGGCAAAGCCTGGGAGAATGAGCAGTTCTTC
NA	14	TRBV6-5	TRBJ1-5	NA	CASSYSPTYQPQHF	TGTGCCAGCAGTTACTCGCCCACTTATCAGCCCCAGCATTTT
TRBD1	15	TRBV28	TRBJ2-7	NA	CASSPPGTGWYEQYF	TGTGCCAGCAGTCCCCCGGGGACAGGGTGGTACGAGCAGTACTTC
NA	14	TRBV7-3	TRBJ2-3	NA	CASSGVGGLDTQYF	TGTGCCAGCAGCGGGGTAGGTGGCCTCGATACGCAGTATTTT
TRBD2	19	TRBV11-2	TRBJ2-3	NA	CASTWGTSGSKGGTDTQYF	TGTGCCAGCACCTGGGGGACTAGCGGGAGTAAAGGAGGCACAGATACGCAGTATTTT
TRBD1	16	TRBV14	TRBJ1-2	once	CASSQGGQAPGYGYTF	TGTGCCAGCAGCCAGGGAGGACAGGCCCCTGGCTATGGCTACACCTTC
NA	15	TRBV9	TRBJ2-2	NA	CASSQQRGTTGELFF	TGTGCCAGCAGCCAACAAAGGGGGACCACCGGGGAGCTGTTTTTT
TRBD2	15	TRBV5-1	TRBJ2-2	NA	CASSSREGGNGELFF	TGCGCCAGCAGCTCCCGCGAGGGAGGGAACGGGGAGCTGTTTTTT
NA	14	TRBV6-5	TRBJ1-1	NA	CASSYAGPNTEAFF	TGTGCCAGCAGTTACGCGGGCCCCAACACTGAAGCTTTCTTT
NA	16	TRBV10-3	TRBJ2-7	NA	CAITVWRGGRSYEQYF	TGTGCCATCACCGTATGGAGAGGGGGACGATCCTACGAGCAGTACTTC
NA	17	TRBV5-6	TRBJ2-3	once	CASSPSSQRVYTDTQYF	TGTGCCAGCAGCCCCAGCTCTCAGCGGGTCTACACAGATACGCAGTATTTT
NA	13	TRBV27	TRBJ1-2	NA	CASSATKRYGYTF	TGTGCCAGCAGTGCCACTAAGAGGTATGGCTACACCTTC
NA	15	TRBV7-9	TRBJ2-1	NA	CASSLSGIGYNEQFF	TGTGCCAGCAGCTTATCCGGGATTGGCTACAATGAGCAGTTCTTC
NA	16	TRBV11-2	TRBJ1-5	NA	CASSLDLQAIAGPQHF	TGTGCCAGCAGCTTAGATCTTCAGGCAATAGCAGGGCCCCAGCATTTT
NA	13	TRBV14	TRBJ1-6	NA	CASSQDWNSPLHF	TGTGCCAGCAGCCAAGATTGGAATTCACCCCTCCACTTT
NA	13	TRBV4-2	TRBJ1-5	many	CASSQGGGLPQHF	TGTGCCAGCAGCCAAGGGGGGGGCCTGCCCCAGCATTTT
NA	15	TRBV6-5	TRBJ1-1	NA	CASTLNPREGTEAFF	TGTGCCAGCACCCTAAATCCAAGGGAGGGCACTGAAGCTTTCTTT
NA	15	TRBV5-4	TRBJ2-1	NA	CASSSKQNSYNEQFF	TGTGCCAGCAGCTCTAAACAGAACTCCTACAATGAGCAGTTCTTC
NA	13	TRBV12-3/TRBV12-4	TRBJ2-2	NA	CAGVTGSLGELFF	TGTGCCGGTGTCACAGGGTCCTTGGGGGAGCTGTTTTTT
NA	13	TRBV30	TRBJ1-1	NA	CAWITQANTEAFF	TGTGCCTGGATAACGCAGGCAAACACTGAAGCTTTCTTT
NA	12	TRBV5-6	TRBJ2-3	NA	CASSSIADTQYF	TGTGCCAGCAGCTCCATCGCAGATACGCAGTATTTT
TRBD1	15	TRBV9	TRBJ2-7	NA	CASSQAGTGAYEQYF	TGTGCCAGCAGCCAGGCCGGGACAGGCGCCTACGAGCAGTACTTC
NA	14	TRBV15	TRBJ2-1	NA	CATSRAGPWDEQFF	TGTGCCACCAGCAGAGCAGGACCCTGGGATGAGCAGTTCTTC
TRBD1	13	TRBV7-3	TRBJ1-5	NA	CASSQTGSQPQHF	TGTGCCAGCAGCCAGACAGGGAGCCAGCCCCAGCATTTT
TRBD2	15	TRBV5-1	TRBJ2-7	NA	CASSLAAGGLYEQYF	TGCGCCAGCAGCTTGGCGGCGGGAGGGCTCTACGAGCAGTACTTC